This T cell receptor (beta chain) is drawn from a study of shared clonotypes between healthy human individuals. CDR1 is LGHNA and CDR2 is YNFKEQ in the germline V gene. The CDR3 is made up of 15 amino acids. V lost 4 bases and J 1 base, leaving 10 bases between the germline ends. Genomic DNA per cell subset filled all wells of several immunoSEQ plates. Clones were read by immunoSEQ multiplex PCR, and TCRdb kept only the in-frame ones, dropping some. The sample includes some 2 million clones, roughly 95% of them seen just once. The sequenced sample consisted of naive CD4+ T cells sorted from blood. Noted subset: CD45RA+ positively selected. This clonotype was sampled from a man younger than 35 in good health. The rearrangement uses TRBV4-2 and TRBJ2-2; possibly TRBD2 for D (6 bases). CDR3 in DNA: TGTGCCAGCAGCCGCTTGGGGGGGAACACCGGGGAGCTGTTTTTT. Amino acids: CASSRLGGNTGELFF.